The 9 T cell receptor beta chains below were found in one sample sequenced in a study of response to subunit inactivated influenza vaccine. TCRdb reanalysed the RT-PCR reads using MiXCR and keeps one entry per CDR3 protein. The sample has about 700,000 distinct CDR3 sequences; 15% to 19% are singletons. Sequenced here: PBMCs from blood, sampled roughly 12 days after vaccination. Receptor source: a man aged 45 to 65 who received an inactivated influenza vaccine.

This chain joins TRBV12-3 or TRBV12-4 and TRBJ2-5; 7 bases align to TRBD1. Unmatched junction bases numbered 7, after V lost 7 bases and J lost 5 bases. This CDR3 spans 13 amino acids. The CDR3 region is CASTMTGSETQYF. In DNA, the CDR3 is TGTGCCAGCACTATGACAGGGAGTGAGACCCAGTACTTC.

The chain couples TRBV20-1 to TRBJ2-4; maybe TRBD1 (5 bases). V was trimmed by 1 base and J by 6 bases, leaving 19 bases between them. Germline values: CDR1 DFQATT, CDR2 SNEGSKA (reference sequence). The CDR3 is 16 residues long. This CDR3 reads CSARGPGPTYGNIQYF. In nucleotides, the CDR3 is TGCAGTGCTAGAGGTCCAGGGCCTACCTACGGAAACATTCAGTACTTC.

The J gene is TRBJ1-2, the V gene TRBV11-1; 7 nucleotides line up with TRBD1. The germline gives CDR1 SGHAT, CDR2 FQDESV (reference sequence). This CDR3 is 18 amino acids long. V lost 2 bases to trimming and J lost 1 base; unmatched junction nucleotides: 13. Here the CDR3 DNA reads TGTGCCAGCAGCTTATACCCCCGGGGACAGACAATTAACTATGGCTACACCTTC. This codes for CASSLYPRGQTINYGYTF.

The chain uses TRBV29-1 and TRBJ1-1, with no clear D. In germline, CDR1 is SQVTM, CDR2 ANQGSEA. The germline V and J ends were trimmed by 5 bases and 1 base, with 8 bases remaining between them. The CDR3 loop spans 12 amino acids. The DNA of the CDR3 is TGCAGCGTTAAATCAGCGAACACTGAAGCTTTCTTT. Translated, it gives CSVKSANTEAFF.

This clonotype appeared a few times. The chain employs TRBV29-1 and TRBJ2-3, with 8 bases lining up with TRBD1. Germline-derived CDR1 and CDR2 are SQVTM and ANQGSEA. The CDR3 totals 15 residues. V lost 6 bases and J lost 2; bases outside the gene matches: 10. This chain's CDR3 is CSVGTGPIYTDTQYF. DNA for the CDR3: TGCAGCGTCGGGACAGGCCCAATATACACAGATACGCAGTATTTT.

This clonotype came up a few times. The chain carries TRBV7-2 and TRBJ2-5, with 7 positions matching TRBD1. V lost 1 base to trimming and J lost 7 bases; unmatched junction nucleotides: 6. The CDR3 has 14 residues. CDR1 and CDR2 from the germline V gene are SGHTA and FQGNSA. CDR3 amino acids: CASSLEGTVGTQYF. DNA of the CDR3: TGTGCCAGCAGCTTAGAAGGGACAGTGGGGACCCAGTACTTC.

This clonotype was recorded a few times. The V gene is TRBV5-1, the J gene TRBJ2-5; D is possibly TRBD2 (6 bases). V was pared by 6 bases and J by 2 bases, with 11 bases between. Germline V gene lookup returns CDR1 SGHRS and CDR2 YFSETQ. The length of the CDR3 is 13 residues. As DNA, the CDR3 is TGCGCCAGCACCTTCGGGGGACAAGAGACCCAGTACTTC. Its translation: CASTFGGQETQYF.

In this sample, this clonotype turned up a few times. The chain has TRBV19 and TRBJ1-5; 7 bases agree with TRBD1. Trimming took 3 bases from V and 7 from J; bases not matched to a gene: 6. CDR1 is LNHDA and CDR2 is SQIVND in the germline V gene (reference sequence). The CDR3 consists of 14 residues. CDR3 in amino acids: CASSIEGARQPQHF. The CDR3 DNA sequence: TGTGCCAGTAGTATTGAGGGGGCGAGGCAGCCCCAGCATTTT.

This clonotype was counted ten times or more. V is TRBV4-2 and J is TRBJ2-7; D is ambiguous. There are 15 residues in the CDR3. CDR1 and CDR2 (germline): LGHNA, YNFKEQ. Trimming shortened V by 4 bases and J by 7 bases, and 20 bases separated the two germline ends. The CDR3 protein is CASSRTGSQSREQYF. The CDR3 nucleotides read TGTGCCAGCAGCCGCACCGGGTCCCAATCCCGAGAGCAGTACTTC.